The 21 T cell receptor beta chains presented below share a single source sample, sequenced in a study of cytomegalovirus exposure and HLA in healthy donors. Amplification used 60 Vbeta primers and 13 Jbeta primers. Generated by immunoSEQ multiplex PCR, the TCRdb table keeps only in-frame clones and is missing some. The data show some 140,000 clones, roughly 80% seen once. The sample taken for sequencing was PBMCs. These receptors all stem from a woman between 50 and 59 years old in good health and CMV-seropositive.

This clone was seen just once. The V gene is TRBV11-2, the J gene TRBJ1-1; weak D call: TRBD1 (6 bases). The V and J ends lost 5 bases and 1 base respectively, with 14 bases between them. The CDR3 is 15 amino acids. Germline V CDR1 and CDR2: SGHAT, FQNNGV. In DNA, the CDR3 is TGTGCCAGCAGCCAGCCAGGACAGACGAACACTGAAGCTTTCTTT. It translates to CASSQPGQTNTEAFF.

The CDR3 DNA is TGTGCCAGCAGCCTTCCTAGCGCCCTCTCCTACAATGAGCAGTTCTTC. Protein: CASSLPSALSYNEQFF. The V call is TRBV7-9, the J call TRBJ2-1; tentative D call: TRBD2 (6 bases). The germline gives CDR1 SEHNR, CDR2 FQNEAQ (reference sequence). The CDR3 runs to 16 residues. Trimming stripped 5 bases from V and 0 bases from J, with 14 bases between.

This CDR3 is CASPRDSSTDTQYF. The DNA of the CDR3 is TGTGCCAGCCCACGGGACAGTAGCACAGATACGCAGTATTTT. The chain links TRBV2 to TRBJ2-3; 7 bases match TRBD1. This CDR3 spans 14 amino acids. J was trimmed by 0 bases and V by 8 bases; bases with no gene match: 5. Germline lookup yields CDR1 SNHLY and CDR2 FYNNEI.

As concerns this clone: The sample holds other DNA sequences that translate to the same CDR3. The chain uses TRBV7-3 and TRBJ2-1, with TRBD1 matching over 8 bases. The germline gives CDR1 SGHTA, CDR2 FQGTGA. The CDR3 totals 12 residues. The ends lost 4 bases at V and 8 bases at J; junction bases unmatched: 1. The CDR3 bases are TGTGCCAGCAGCTCACAGGGGGATGAGCAGTTCTTC. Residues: CASSSQGDEQFF.

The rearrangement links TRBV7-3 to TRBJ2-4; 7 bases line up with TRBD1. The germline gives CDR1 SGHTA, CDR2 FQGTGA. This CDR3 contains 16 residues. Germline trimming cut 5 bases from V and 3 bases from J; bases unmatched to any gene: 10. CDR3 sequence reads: CASSPGTENGKNIQYF. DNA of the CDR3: TGTGCCAGCAGCCCCGGGACAGAGAACGGCAAAAACATTCAGTACTTC.

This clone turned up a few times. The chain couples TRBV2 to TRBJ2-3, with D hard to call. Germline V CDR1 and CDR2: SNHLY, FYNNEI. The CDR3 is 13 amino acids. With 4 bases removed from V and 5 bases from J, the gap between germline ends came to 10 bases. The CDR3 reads CASSAERGDTQYF. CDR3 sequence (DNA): TGTGCCAGCAGTGCGGAGCGAGGAGATACGCAGTATTTT.

Here the CDR3 reads CASSLDHSTYNEQFF. As DNA, the CDR3 is TGCGCCAGCAGCTTGGACCACAGCACGTACAATGAGCAGTTCTTC. This chain joins TRBV5-1 and TRBJ2-1, with no clear D. This CDR3 has 15 amino acids. Trimming removed 0 bases from V and 4 bases from J, with 11 bases in between. Germline V gene data show CDR1 as SGHRS and CDR2 as YFSETQ. The complete variable domain, with remaining parts taken from reference TRBV5-1 and TRBJ2-1, reads KAGVTQTPRYLIKTRGQQVTLSCSPISGHRSVSWYQQTPGQGLQFLFEYFSETQRNKGNFPGRFSGRQFSNSRSEMNVSTLELGDSALYLCASSLDHSTYNEQFFGPGTRLTVL.

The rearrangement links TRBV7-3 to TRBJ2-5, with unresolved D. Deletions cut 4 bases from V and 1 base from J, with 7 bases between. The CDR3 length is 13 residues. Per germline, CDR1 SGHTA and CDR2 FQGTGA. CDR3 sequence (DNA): TGTGCCAGCAGCTCAAGCACCCAAGAGACCCAGTACTTC. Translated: CASSSSTQETQYF.

For the CDR3, the DNA is TGCGCCAGCAGCTTGGCGGGCGGGGGCCCAGATACGCAGTATTTT. Encoded protein: CASSLAGGGPDTQYF. The chain joins TRBV5-1 to TRBJ2-3; weak D call: TRBD2 (7 bases). The CDR3 runs to 15 residues. Germline-derived CDR1 and CDR2 are SGHRS and YFSETQ. V lost 0 bases to trimming and J lost 4 bases, with 12 bases between them.

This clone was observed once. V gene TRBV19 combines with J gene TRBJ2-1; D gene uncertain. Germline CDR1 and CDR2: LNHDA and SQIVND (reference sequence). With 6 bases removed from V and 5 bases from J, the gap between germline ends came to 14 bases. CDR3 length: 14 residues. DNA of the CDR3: TGTGCCAGTAGCCACGCTTACAGCCACAATGAGCAGTTCTTC. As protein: CASSHAYSHNEQFF.

The chain's CDR3 is CASTHRDQPPDTQYF. CDR3 sequence (DNA): TGTGCCAGTACCCACAGGGACCAGCCCCCAGATACGCAGTATTTT. The chain links TRBV7-9 to TRBJ2-3, with D tentatively TRBD1 (6 bases). Looked up from germline, CDR1 is SEHNR and CDR2 is FQNEAQ (reference sequence). V lost 9 bases, J lost 4 bases, and 20 bases lay in between. This CDR3 has 15 amino acids. The full variable domain, its missing parts supplied by reference TRBV7-9 and TRBJ2-3, is DTGVSQNPRHKITKRGQNVTFRCDPISEHNRLYWYRQTLGQGPEFLTYFQNEAQLEKSRLLSDRFSAERPKGSFSTLEIQRTEQGDSAMYLCASTHRDQPPDTQYFGPGTRLTVL.

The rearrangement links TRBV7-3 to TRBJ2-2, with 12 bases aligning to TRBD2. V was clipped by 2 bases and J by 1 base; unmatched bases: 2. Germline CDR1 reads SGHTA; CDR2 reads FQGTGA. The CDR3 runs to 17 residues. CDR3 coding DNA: TGTGCCAGCAGCTTACTAGCGGGGGGGATGAACACCGGGGAGCTGTTTTTT. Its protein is CASSLLAGGMNTGELFF.

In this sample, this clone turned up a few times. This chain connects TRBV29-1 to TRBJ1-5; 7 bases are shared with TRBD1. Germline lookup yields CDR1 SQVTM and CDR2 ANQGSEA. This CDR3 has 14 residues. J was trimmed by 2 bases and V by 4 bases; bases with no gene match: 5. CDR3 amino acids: CSVGQGGGNQPQHF. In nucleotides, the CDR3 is TGCAGCGTTGGACAGGGAGGCGGCAATCAGCCCCAGCATTTT.

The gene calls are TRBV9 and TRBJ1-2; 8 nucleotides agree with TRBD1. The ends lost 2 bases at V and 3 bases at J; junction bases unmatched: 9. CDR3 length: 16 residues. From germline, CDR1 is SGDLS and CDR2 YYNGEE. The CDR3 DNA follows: TGTGCCAGCAGCGTGACTCGGACAGGGTCGGACTATGGCTACACCTTC. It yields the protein CASSVTRTGSDYGYTF.

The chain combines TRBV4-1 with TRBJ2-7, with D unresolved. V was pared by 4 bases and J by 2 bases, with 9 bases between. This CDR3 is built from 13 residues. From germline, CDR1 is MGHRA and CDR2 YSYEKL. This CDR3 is CASSLTETYEQYF. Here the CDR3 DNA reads TGCGCCAGCAGCCTAACAGAAACCTACGAGCAGTACTTC.

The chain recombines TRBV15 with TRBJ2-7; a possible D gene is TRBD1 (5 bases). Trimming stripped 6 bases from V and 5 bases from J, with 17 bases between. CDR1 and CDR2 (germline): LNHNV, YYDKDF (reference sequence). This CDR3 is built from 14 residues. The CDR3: CATRETQGEDEQYF. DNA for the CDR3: TGTGCCACCAGAGAAACCCAGGGCGAAGACGAGCAGTACTTC.

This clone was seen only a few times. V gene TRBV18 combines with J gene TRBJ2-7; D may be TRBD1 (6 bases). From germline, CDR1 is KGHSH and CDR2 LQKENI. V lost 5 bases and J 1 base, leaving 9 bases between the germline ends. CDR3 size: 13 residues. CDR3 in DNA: TGTGCCAGCTCAGGGGACACTTCCTACGAGCAGTACTTC. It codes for CASSGDTSYEQYF.

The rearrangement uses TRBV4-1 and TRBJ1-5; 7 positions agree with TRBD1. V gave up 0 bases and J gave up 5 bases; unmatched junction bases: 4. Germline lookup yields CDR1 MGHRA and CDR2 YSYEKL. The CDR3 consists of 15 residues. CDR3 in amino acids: CASSQEHRGYQPQHF. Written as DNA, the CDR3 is TGCGCCAGCAGCCAAGAGCACAGGGGTTATCAGCCCCAGCATTTT.

CDR3 DNA: TGTGCCAGCAGCGTGTCGGGGGGGGCCGCAGATACGCAGTATTTT. It codes for CASSVSGGAADTQYF. This rearrangement joins TRBV9 to TRBJ2-3; 8 bases fit TRBD2. The length of the CDR3 is 15 residues. J lost 4 bases, V lost 2 bases, and 6 bases had no gene match. In germline, CDR1 is SGDLS, CDR2 YYNGEE.

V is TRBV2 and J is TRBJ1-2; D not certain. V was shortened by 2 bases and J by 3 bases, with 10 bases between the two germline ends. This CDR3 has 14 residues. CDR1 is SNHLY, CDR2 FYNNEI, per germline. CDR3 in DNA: TGTGCCAGCAGTGAACCCCCGACATACTATGGCTACACCTTC. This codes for CASSEPPTYYGYTF.

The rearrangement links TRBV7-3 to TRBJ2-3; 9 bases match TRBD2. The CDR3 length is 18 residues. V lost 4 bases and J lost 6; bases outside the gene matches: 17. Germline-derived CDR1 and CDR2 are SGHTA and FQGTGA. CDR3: CASSSDPVGRGGLDTQYF. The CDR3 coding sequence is TGTGCCAGCAGCTCCGACCCGGTTGGGCGGGGGGGCCTCGATACGCAGTATTTT.